This TCR beta chain came from a study of cytomegalovirus exposure and HLA in healthy donors. Points from the study as a whole: Some TCR beta chains (roughly 160 of them) were listed as cytomegalovirus-associated. What was likely a sequencing artifact was a cluster of highly shared sequence variants.

The primer mix had 60 Vbeta and 13 Jbeta primers. The table came from immunoSEQ multiplex PCR; TCRdb's copy has only in-frame clones and leaves some out. The table has roughly 150,000 clones, 70% to 90% seen once. As concerns this clone: Its cognate antigen is unknown. Other DNA sequences in the sample encode the same CDR3.

The TCR comes from a man aged 25 to 40 in good health and CMV-seropositive. Sequencing was done on a sample of PBMCs.

CDR3 in amino acids: CASRSRLAGVPQETQYF. CDR3 sequence (DNA): TGTGCAAGTCGCTCAAGACTAGCGGGAGTTCCCCAAGAGACCCAGTACTTC. V is TRBV12-2 and J is TRBJ2-5; the table gives TRBD2 as D, unverified against the DNA. TRBV12-2 is given as a pseudogene. CDR3 length equals 17 residues.